Below, 31 T cell receptor beta chains from the same sample are listed, as sequenced in a study of blood T cell repertoires in COVID-19. The repertoire was sequenced with immunoSEQ multiplex PCR; TCRdb's copy has only in-frame clones and lacks some. The table lists roughly 130,000 clones, approximately 88% of them singletons, with roughly an eighth in the top ten. Sample: peripheral blood. These receptors came from a woman in her twenties or thirties who had recovered from COVID-19.

The chain links TRBV5-6 to TRBJ1-1; D gene ambiguous. The CDR3 covers 15 residues. Trimming left V 2 bases short and J 5 bases short, with 16 bases between. The germline V gene encodes CDR1 SGHDT and CDR2 YYEEEE. The CDR3 coding sequence is TGTGCCAGCAGCTTAAGACCGACCTCGGGGACTGAAGCTTTCTTT. Amino acids: CASSLRPTSGTEAFF.

V gene TRBV12-5 combines with J gene TRBJ1-4, with 11 bases fitting TRBD1. The CDR3 contains 20 residues. Trimming cost V 0 bases and J 8 bases; bases outside gene matches: 17. Germline V gene sequence: CDR1 LGHNT, CDR2 FRNRAP. CDR3 protein: CASGLVPKSGTGGVEEKLFF. The CDR3 DNA reads as TGTGCTAGTGGTTTGGTACCCAAATCCGGGACAGGGGGAGTTGAAGAAAAACTGTTTTTT.

This chain connects TRBV6-5 to TRBJ1-1; D unclear. This CDR3 region has 13 residues. Per the germline V gene, CDR1 is MNHEY and CDR2 is SVGAGI. The V gene lost 6 bases and the J gene lost 4 bases, with 12 bases spanning the gap. The CDR3, as DNA: TGTGCCAGCAGCGATCGGTGGAGCACTGAAGCTTTCTTT. Translating it yields CASSDRWSTEAFF.

This clone was observed once. V usage is TRBV13 and J usage is TRBJ2-1, with 13 bases that match TRBD2. V was clipped by 4 bases and J by 8 bases; unmatched bases: 14. The CDR3 totals 18 residues. Germline values: CDR1 PRHDT, CDR2 FYEKMQ (reference sequence). The CDR3 nucleotides are TGTGCCAGCAGCTCAACGGTCTCCAGACTAGCGGGAGGCGATGAGCAGTTCTTC. It yields the protein CASSSTVSRLAGGDEQFF.

At least ten counts were recorded for this clone. The genes are TRBV18 and TRBJ2-7; 12 bases map to TRBD1. With V trimmed by 4 bases and J by 2 bases, 9 bases remained unmatched. The CDR3 extends over 17 amino acids. Germline V gives CDR1 KGHSH, CDR2 LQKENI. CDR3 sequence: CASSRGTGGVLPYEQYF. Here the CDR3 DNA reads TGTGCCAGCTCACGAGGGACAGGGGGCGTGTTGCCCTACGAGCAGTACTTC.

This chain uses TRBV3-1 (or the pseudogene TRBV3-2) with TRBJ1-5; possibly TRBD1 for D (6 bases). Trimming pared 4 bases from V and 1 base from J, leaving 8 bases between. This CDR3 is 14 amino acids long. Germline CDR1 LGHDT, CDR2 YNNKEL (reference sequence). The CDR3 DNA reads TGTGCCAGCAGCCGAGGGGGAAGCAATCAGCCCCAGCATTTT. It codes for CASSRGGSNQPQHF.

V is TRBV27 and J is TRBJ1-3, with a possible D match to TRBD1 (5 bases). CDR1 and CDR2 (germline): MNHEY, SMNVEV (reference sequence). Deletions cut 0 bases from V and 3 bases from J, with 9 bases between. This CDR3 contains 15 residues. The DNA for the CDR3 is TGTGCCAGCAGTTTATCCCAGGGTAGTGGAAACACCATATATTTT. Its protein is CASSLSQGSGNTIYF.

This clone was seen once. CDR3 region: CASSEGAGGNTIYF. DNA of the CDR3: TGTGCCAGCAGTGAGGGGGCAGGGGGAAACACCATATATTTT. The chain joins TRBV25-1 to TRBJ1-3; D might be TRBD1 (6 bases). The CDR3 is 14 amino acids. With 3 bases removed from V and 4 bases from J, the gap between germline ends came to 10 bases. CDR1 is MGHDK and CDR2 is SYGVNS in the germline V gene.

This chain links TRBV6-1 with TRBJ1-3, with 9 positions matching TRBD1. The germline CDR1 and CDR2 sequences are MNHNS and SASEGT. The V segment lost 4 bases and the J segment 1 base; nucleotides outside the gene matches: 5. The CDR3 runs 16 residues. DNA of the CDR3: TGTGCCAGCAGTGGACGGACAGGGGCTTCTGGAAACACCATATATTTT. The encoded protein is CASSGRTGASGNTIYF.

The rearrangement links TRBV5-6 to TRBJ2-7; a possible D gene is TRBD2 (5 bases). V lost 4 bases to trimming and J lost 4 bases, with 21 bases between them. The CDR3 totals 16 residues. Germline V gene lookup returns CDR1 SGHDT and CDR2 YYEEEE. DNA for the CDR3: TGTGCCAGCAGCCTGGGTTTGAGCGGACTCAAGTACGAGCAGTACTTC. It specifies CASSLGLSGLKYEQYF.

The chain joins TRBV3-1 (or the pseudogene TRBV3-2) to TRBJ1-2; D gene unclear. Germline CDR1 reads LGHDT; CDR2 reads YNNKEL (reference sequence). CDR3 length: 14 residues. V was cut by 4 bases and J by 6 bases, with 15 bases left in between. The chain's CDR3 is CASSRSRDGHGYTF. The CDR3 DNA reads TGTGCCAGCAGCCGGTCGAGGGATGGGCATGGCTACACCTTC.

The genes are TRBV6-5 and TRBJ1-2; D unclear. CDR3 length: 14 amino acids. The germline V gene encodes CDR1 MNHEY and CDR2 SVGAGI. Trimming took off 6 bases at V and 8 bases at J, with 19 bases between the two ends. CDR3 residues: CASSVDGAPRGYTF. As DNA, the CDR3 is TGTGCCAGCAGCGTCGACGGAGCCCCCCGAGGCTACACCTTC.

This chain joins TRBV27 and TRBJ2-5; TRBD2 matches 8 bases. Germline lookup yields CDR1 MNHEY and CDR2 SMNVEV (reference sequence). This CDR3 contains 16 residues. V gave up 5 bases and J gave up 1 base; unmatched junction bases: 9. The chain's CDR3 is CASSRNPAGVQETQYF. The CDR3 nucleotides are TGTGCCAGCAGTCGAAATCCAGCGGGGGTCCAAGAGACCCAGTACTTC.

This rearrangement joins TRBV5-1 to TRBJ1-1; D perhaps matches TRBD1 (5 bases). V was shortened by 4 bases and J by 4 bases, with 14 bases between the two germline ends. CDR1 is SGHRS and CDR2 is YFSETQ in the germline V gene. The CDR3 loop spans 14 amino acids. This CDR3 reads CASSIQGGSTEAFF. The CDR3 region has the DNA TGCGCCAGCAGCATTCAGGGAGGGAGCACTGAAGCTTTCTTT.

The V gene is TRBV7-9, the J gene TRBJ1-2, with D maybe TRBD1 (5 bases). The CDR3 runs to 14 residues. V was cut by 5 bases and J by 4 bases, with 14 bases left in between. Germline V gene lookup returns CDR1 SEHNR and CDR2 FQNEAQ (reference sequence). CDR3 residues: CASSHPGGIYGYTF. DNA of the CDR3: TGTGCCAGCAGCCACCCCGGGGGAATCTATGGCTACACCTTC.

This clone was seen only once. This rearrangement joins TRBV3-1 (or the pseudogene TRBV3-2) to TRBJ2-6; TRBD2 agrees at 13 bases. The CDR3 is 21 amino acids. Germline V gene data show CDR1 as LGHDT and CDR2 as YNNKEL (reference sequence). Trimming cost V 4 bases and J 0 bases; bases outside gene matches: 12. The DNA of the CDR3 is TGTGCCAGCAGCCGTCTTCCGGGACTAGCGGGAAGGGCCTCTGGGGCCAACGTCCTGACTTTC. Its translation: CASSRLPGLAGRASGANVLTF.

The genes are TRBV21-1 and TRBJ2-3; the table assigns TRBD1, which was not confirmed against the DNA. TRBV21-1 is deemed a pseudogene. CDR3 length equals 15 residues. The CDR3 loop reads CASSKGGLSTDTQYF. The CDR3 DNA reads TGTGCCAGCAGCAAAGGGGGCCTAAGCACAGATACGCAGTATTTT.

This chain uses TRBV28 with TRBJ1-6; TRBD1 is a possible D gene (5 bases). Trimming left V 4 bases short and J 6 bases short, with 10 bases between. CDR1 MDHEN and CDR2 SYDVKM come from the germline V gene. This CDR3 has 14 residues. The DNA for the CDR3 is TGTGCCAGCAGTTACCGGGGACTTAATTCACCCCTCCACTTT. Protein: CASSYRGLNSPLHF.

This chain joins TRBV12-3 or TRBV12-4 and TRBJ2-5; possibly TRBD2 for D (5 bases). The CDR3 length is 13 residues. Trimming cost V 1 base and J 5 bases, with 8 bases left between them. DNA of the CDR3: TGTGCCAGCAGTTTAGGAGAGCGGGAGACCCAGTACTTC. Its translation is CASSLGERETQYF.

This rearrangement joins TRBV12-3 or TRBV12-4 to TRBJ1-6, with 9 nucleotides matching TRBD1. V trimming: 7 bases; J trimming: 13 bases; junction bases outside the gene matches: 5. This CDR3 region has 12 residues. The CDR3 is CASTRTGGPLHF. In nucleotides, the CDR3 is TGTGCCAGCACCCGAACAGGGGGCCCCCTCCACTTT.

The chain joins TRBV12-3 or TRBV12-4 to TRBJ2-4, with D possibly being TRBD1 (6 bases). The CDR3 is made up of 13 amino acids. V was cut by 6 bases and J by 8 bases, with 14 bases left in between. The CDR3 DNA is TGTGCCAGCAGACCCACAGGGTCTGACATTCAGTACTTC. It encodes CASRPTGSDIQYF.

This clone was recorded only once. A junction boundary mismatches the germline segment, possibly from a read error. The gene calls are TRBV7-7 and TRBJ2-1; 8 nucleotides line up with TRBD2. Germline V gene lookup returns CDR1 SSHAT and CDR2 FNYEAQ (reference sequence). The CDR3 contains 17 residues. As DNA, the CDR3 is TGTGCTAGCAGCCCGACCTTCAGCGCCGCGGGAGGATCAGGGCAGTTCTTC. Encoded protein: CASSPTFSAAGGSGQFF.

The chain couples TRBV5-8 to TRBJ2-1; no definite D call. The length of the CDR3 is 15 residues. Germline CDR1 is SGHTS and CDR2 is YDEGEE. Trimming left V 2 bases short and J 0 bases short, with 9 bases between. This chain's CDR3 is CASSFNSRSYNEQFF. CDR3 DNA: TGTGCCAGCAGCTTTAACTCCCGCTCCTACAATGAGCAGTTCTTC. Full variable domain (rest looked up from reference TRBV5-8 and TRBJ2-1): EAGVTQSPTHLIKTRGQQATLRCSPISGHTSVYWYQQALGLGLQFLLWYDEGEERNRGNFPPRFSGRQFPNYSSELNVNALELEDSALYLCASSFNSRSYNEQFFGPGTRLTVL.

This chain links TRBV3-1 (or the pseudogene TRBV3-2) with TRBJ2-3, with unresolved D. V was pared by 3 bases and J by 8 bases, with 6 bases between. This CDR3 has 11 residues. Germline lookup yields CDR1 LGHDT and CDR2 YNNKEL (reference sequence). CDR3 in DNA: TGTGCCAGCAGCCACTCGAGTACGCAGTATTTT. It encodes CASSHSSTQYF.

The chain employs TRBV29-1 and TRBJ2-1; D may be TRBD2 (5 bases). This CDR3 contains 15 residues. Germline CDR1 SQVTM, CDR2 ANQGSEA. Trimming pared 3 bases from V and 0 bases from J, leaving 12 bases between. CDR3 amino acids: CSVEYLGSSYNEQFF. Here the CDR3 DNA reads TGCAGCGTTGAGTATCTTGGGAGCTCCTACAATGAGCAGTTCTTC.

This chain joins TRBV7-6 and TRBJ2-1, with a weak D call TRBD2 (5 bases). Deletions cut 5 bases from V and 0 bases from J, with 14 bases between. This CDR3 comprises 16 residues. Germline CDR1 is SGHVS and CDR2 is FNYEAQ. CDR3 loop: CASSPGPGYSYNEQFF. CDR3 coding DNA: TGTGCCAGCAGCCCCGGGCCGGGATACTCCTACAATGAGCAGTTCTTC.

The rearrangement uses TRBV2 and TRBJ1-4; no reliable D call. V lost 11 bases and J 8 bases, leaving 15 bases between the germline ends. Germline V gene data show CDR1 as SNHLY and CDR2 as FYNNEI. The CDR3 is made up of 12 amino acids. Written as DNA, the CDR3 is TGTGCCGTCCGGGATGGAGACGAAAAACTGTTTTTT. It codes for CAVRDGDEKLFF.

This chain connects TRBV7-9 to TRBJ2-7, with 8 bases identical to TRBD2. Germline V CDR1 and CDR2: SEHNR, FQNEAQ (reference sequence). There are 14 residues in the CDR3. The V and J ends lost 7 bases and 6 bases, in that order; junction bases with no gene match: 11. CDR3 sequence reads: CASTPGGAGVEQYF. CDR3 sequence (DNA): TGTGCCAGCACCCCTGGGGGAGCGGGAGTCGAGCAGTACTTC.

This clone was seen a handful of times. Other nucleotide sequences in the sample specify the same CDR3. The chain recombines TRBV7-8 with TRBJ1-5; D is unclear. The germline V gene encodes CDR1 SGHVS and CDR2 FQNEAQ. V was cut by 1 base and J by 5 bases, with 6 bases left in between. This CDR3 is built from 13 residues. CDR3 bases: TGTGCCAGCAGCTTAGGGCGGGATCAGCCCCAGCATTTT. This encodes CASSLGRDQPQHF. Full variable domain (outside the CDR3, taken from reference TRBV7-8 and TRBJ1-5): GAGVSQSPRYKVAKRGQDVALRCDPISGHVSLFWYQQALGQGPEFLTYFQNEAQLDKSGLPSDRFFAERPEGSVSTLKIQRTQQEDSAVYLCASSLGRDQPQHFGDGTRLSIL.

The chain combines TRBV5-4 with TRBJ2-3, with 10 nucleotides matching TRBD2. The germline V gene encodes CDR1 SGHNT and CDR2 YYREEE (reference sequence). This CDR3 region has 18 residues. V shed 0 bases, J shed 6 bases, and the junction held 13 bases outside the gene matches. CDR3: CASSLVLAGARIADTQYF. The DNA of the CDR3 is TGTGCCAGCAGCTTGGTCCTAGCGGGAGCGCGGATTGCGGATACGCAGTATTTT.

This chain joins TRBV7-2 and TRBJ2-1; 9 bases agree with TRBD2. This CDR3 has 15 amino acids. Germline CDR1 reads SGHTA; CDR2 reads FQGNSA. The V and J ends lost 1 base and 5 bases, in that order; junction bases with no gene match: 3. The CDR3 is CASSLGGRVDNEQFF. CDR3 sequence (DNA): TGTGCCAGCAGCTTAGGCGGGAGGGTTGACAATGAGCAGTTCTTC.